The sequence of this T cell receptor beta chain was determined in a study of shared clonotypes between healthy human individuals. General study points: Read depth was anticipated to influence clonotype sharing among donors.

The table came from immunoSEQ multiplex PCR; TCRdb's copy has only in-frame clones and leaves some out. The repertoire holds some 2,000,000 clones, with about 95% as singletons. Terminally differentiated effector memory CD45RA+ cells were left out of the naive CD8 fraction, which was CD45RO-negative and positively selected for CCR7. Germline assignment: CDR1 SGDLS and CDR2 YYNGEE. The J segment lost 0 bases and the V segment lost 1 base, leaving 0 bases of the junction unmatched. The CDR3 consists of 15 residues. On this clone: The antigen remains undetermined. Other DNA sequences in the same sample also yield this CDR3.

The sample taken for sequencing was naive CD8+ T cells sorted from blood. This sequence joins TRBV9 and TRBJ1-3, with 8 nucleotides matching TRBD1. The sequence was obtained from a man younger than 30 in good health. The CDR3 coding sequence is TGTGCCAGCAGCGTAACAGGGGGCTCTGGAAACACCATATATTTT. Protein sequence: CASSVTGGSGNTIYF.